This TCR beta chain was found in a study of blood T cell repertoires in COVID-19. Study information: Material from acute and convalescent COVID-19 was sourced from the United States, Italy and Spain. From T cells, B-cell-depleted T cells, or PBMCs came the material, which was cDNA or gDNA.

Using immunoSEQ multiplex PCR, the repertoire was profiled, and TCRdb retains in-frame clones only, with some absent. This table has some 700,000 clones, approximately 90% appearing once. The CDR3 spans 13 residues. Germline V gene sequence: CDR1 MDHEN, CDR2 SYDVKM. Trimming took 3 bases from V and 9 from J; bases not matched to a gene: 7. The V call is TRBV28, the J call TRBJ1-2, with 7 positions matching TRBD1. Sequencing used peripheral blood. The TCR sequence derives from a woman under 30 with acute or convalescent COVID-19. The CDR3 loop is CASSLEGAHRYTF. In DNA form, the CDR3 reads TGTGCCAGCAGTTTGGAGGGGGCCCATCGCTACACCTTC.